This TCR beta chain was sequenced for a study of shared clonotypes between healthy human individuals. The V and J ends lost 5 bases and 3 bases, in that order; junction bases with no gene match: 6. In germline, CDR1 is MNHEY, CDR2 SMNVEV (reference sequence). The CDR3 extends over 15 amino acids. Donors comprised only Caucasian adults living in Nashville, Tennessee. Produced via immunoSEQ multiplex PCR; TCRdb's table is partial and in-frame only. The sample shows about 510,000 clones, about four fifths of them seen only once. This clone was counted many times. This TCR came from a woman between 40 and 50 years old in good health. Some clones in this sample may be carry-over from other donors' samples. This chain uses TRBV27 with TRBJ1-1; 10 nucleotides match TRBD1. Sequencing was carried out using PBMCs. CDR3 sequence: CASSPRTGGDTEAFF. The CDR3 bases are TGTGCCAGCAGTCCCAGGACAGGGGGGGACACTGAAGCTTTCTTT.